The source of this TCR beta chain is a study of blood T cell repertoires in COVID-19. The germline gives CDR1 SQVTM, CDR2 ANQGSEA. V shed 4 bases, J shed 5 bases, and the junction held 2 bases outside the gene matches. The CDR3 totals 12 residues. TCRdb keeps only in-frame clones here, not all; method: immunoSEQ multiplex PCR. The sample includes 250,000 to 300,000 clones, about 83% seen only once; the top ten take approximately 5.9%. This chain joins TRBV29-1 and TRBJ1-5, with 7 bases fitting TRBD1. This TCR derives from an elderly man with acute or convalescent COVID-19. Sequenced: peripheral blood. The CDR3 loop is CSVGQGDQPQHF. The CDR3 nucleotides read TGCAGCGTTGGACAGGGAGATCAGCCCCAGCATTTT.